This T cell receptor (beta chain) originates from a study of vaccination effects on CD4 cells after COVID-19. Assay used: immunoSEQ multiplex PCR; TCRdb lists only in-frame clones, some missing. The sample shows 72,000 or so clones, roughly 81% of them seen only once. Subsequent to ten to eleven days of culture, CD4+ T cells were isolated. Everyone in the study got two shots of either the BNT162b2 or mRNA-1273 vaccine. Concerning this clone itself: Its antigen is as yet unknown.

The receptor was derived from a human donor who received a COVID-19 vaccine. The starting material was CD4+ T cells from PBMCs cultured without peptide, obtained after COVID-19 vaccination.

CDR3 region: CAAKGGGKAFF. The CDR3 region has the DNA TGTGCCGCCAAAGGGGGGGGAAAAGCTTTCTTT. The rearrangement uses TRBV7-9 and TRBJ1-1; perhaps TRBD1 as D (6 bases). Trimming took off 11 bases at V and 9 bases at J, with 16 bases between the two ends. The CDR3 covers 11 residues. CDR1 is SEHNR, CDR2 FQNEAQ, per germline (reference sequence).